The clone carrying this TCR beta chain appeared many times. Its antigen remains unknown. This specimen belongs to a study of tumor-infiltrating lymphocytes in primary liver carcinoma. On the study more broadly: Cases comprised patients with primary liver carcinoma who received surgical resection. With diameters of roughly 4 to 11 cm, tumors were stage T1-T3 N0M0. Study results and limitations: Relative to blood, tumors carried a significantly larger fraction of the repertoire in their top 250 clones (p = 0.039).

The CDR3 runs 14 residues. The V end lost 7 bases, the J end lost 5 bases, and 18 bases lay between the germline ends. CDR1 SQVTM and CDR2 ANQGSEA come from the germline V gene. Blood RNA was derived from unsorted whole blood, and germline DNA was extracted too. These patients lived with chronic HBV infection and had never been treated. Total RNA (around 0.45 ug) served as template for TCR beta cDNA synthesis primed by a constant-region primer. Amplification in three nested multiplex PCR rounds with slightly modified ARM-PCR gave rise to TCR beta libraries. Primers for the first two PCR rounds were TRBV1-TRBV30 forward primers and a C-beta reverse primer (around 11 cycles per round). TCRdb recomputed calls from the multiplex PCR reads with MiXCR, one row per CDR3 protein. The sample holds 300,000 to 350,000 distinct CDR3 sequences; about two thirds are singletons and the top ten take roughly 6%.

Material: peripheral blood. The sequence derives from a man aged 40-50 years with primary liver carcinoma and hepatitis B virus infection. The V call is TRBV29-1, the J call TRBJ1-5; a weak D match, TRBD1 (5 bases). The CDR3 DNA reads TGCAGCGCCAAAGGGACCGAAAGCGATCAGCCCCAGCATTTT. It specifies CSAKGTESDQPQHF.